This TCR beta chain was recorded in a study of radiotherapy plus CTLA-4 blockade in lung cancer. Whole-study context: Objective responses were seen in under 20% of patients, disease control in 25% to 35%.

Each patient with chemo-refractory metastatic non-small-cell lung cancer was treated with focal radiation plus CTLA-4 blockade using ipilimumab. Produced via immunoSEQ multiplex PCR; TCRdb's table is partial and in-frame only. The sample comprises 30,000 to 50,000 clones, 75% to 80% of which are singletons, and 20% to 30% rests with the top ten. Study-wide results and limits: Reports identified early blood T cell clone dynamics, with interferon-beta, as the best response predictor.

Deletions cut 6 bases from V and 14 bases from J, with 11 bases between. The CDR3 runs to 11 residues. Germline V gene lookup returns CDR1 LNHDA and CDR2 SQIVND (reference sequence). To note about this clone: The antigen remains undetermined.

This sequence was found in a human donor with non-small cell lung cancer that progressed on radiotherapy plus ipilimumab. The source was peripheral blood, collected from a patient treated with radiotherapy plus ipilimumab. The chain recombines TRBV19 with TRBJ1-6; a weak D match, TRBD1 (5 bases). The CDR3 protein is CASSPGLALHF. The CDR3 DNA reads TGTGCCAGTAGCCCGGGACTTGCCCTCCACTTT.